These 9 T cell receptor beta chains were sequenced from one sample in a study of OX40 agonist ivuxolimab in advanced cancers. Sequencing used immunoSEQ multiplex PCR; TCRdb keeps in-frame clones, though not all of them. The sample has around 100,000 clones; about 91% are singletons. The sequenced sample was CD4+ or CD8+ T cells sorted from blood, obtained in a trial of the OX40 agonist ivuxolimab. These TCRs come from an adult with an advanced solid tumor such as melanoma, head and neck, liver or kidney cancer.

This sequence joins TRBV7-9 and TRBJ1-2; D is undetermined. V lost 5 bases to trimming and J lost 4 bases, with 8 bases between them. Per the germline V gene, CDR1 is SEHNR and CDR2 is FQNEAQ (reference sequence). This CDR3 has 12 residues. CDR3 amino acids: CASSRDGYGYTF. DNA of the CDR3: TGTGCCAGCAGCCGCGACGGCTATGGCTACACCTTC. Full variable domain (missing parts from reference TRBV7-9 and TRBJ1-2): DTGVSQNPRHKITKRGQNVTFRCDPISEHNRLYWYRQTLGQGPEFLTYFQNEAQLEKSRLLSDRFSAERPKGSFSTLEIQRTEQGDSAMYLCASSRDGYGYTFGSGTRLTVV.

The chain carries TRBV28 and TRBJ1-2; 9 bases fit TRBD1. CDR3 length equals 14 residues. Per the germline V gene, CDR1 is MDHEN and CDR2 is SYDVKM. The V and J ends lost 7 bases and 4 bases, in that order; junction bases with no gene match: 7. CDR3 region: CASTIGQGSYGYTF. The CDR3 DNA reads as TGTGCCAGCACTATAGGACAGGGGTCCTATGGCTACACCTTC.

The chain combines TRBV7-9 with TRBJ2-7; possible D gene TRBD1, 6 bases. V lost 5 bases and J 0 bases, leaving 14 bases between the germline ends. Per germline, CDR1 SEHNR and CDR2 FQNEAQ (reference sequence). This CDR3 is 15 amino acids long. CDR3 sequence: CASSHTTGSSYEQYF. The CDR3 region has the DNA TGTGCCAGCAGCCACACTACAGGGAGCTCCTACGAGCAGTACTTC.

This sequence joins TRBV4-3 and TRBJ2-2, with a possible D match to TRBD2 (6 bases). Trimming shortened V by 0 bases and J by 2 bases, and 16 bases separated the two germline ends. Germline V CDR1 and CDR2: LGHNA, YSLEER. The CDR3 runs to 18 residues. CDR3 sequence reads: CASSQESRRTTNTGELFF. CDR3 DNA: TGCGCCAGCAGCCAAGAGTCCCGCCGGACTACCAACACCGGGGAGCTGTTTTTT.

This rearrangement joins TRBV2 to TRBJ1-1, with a tentative D call TRBD1 (6 bases). Trimming cost V 4 bases and J 2 bases, with 14 bases left between them. Germline CDR1 is SNHLY and CDR2 is FYNNEI. The CDR3 has 15 residues. The DNA for the CDR3 is TGTGCCAGCAGTGGGTCCCCAGGGGTTAACACTGAAGCTTTCTTT. Translating it yields CASSGSPGVNTEAFF.

This rearrangement joins TRBV19 to TRBJ2-3; 8 bases fit TRBD1. The J segment lost 2 bases and the V segment lost 5 bases, leaving 9 bases of the junction unmatched. Germline loops: CDR1 LNHDA, CDR2 SQIVND (reference sequence). The CDR3 totals 16 residues. CDR3 loop: CASSPWTGTYTDTQYF. DNA for the CDR3: TGTGCCAGTAGTCCATGGACAGGGACATACACAGATACGCAGTATTTT. Drawing the rest from reference TRBV19 and TRBJ2-3, the complete variable domain is DGGITQSPKYLFRKEGQNVTLSCEQNLNHDAMYWYRQDPGQGLRLIYYSQIVNDFQKGDIAEGYSVSREKKESFPLTVTSAQKNPTAFYLCASSPWTGTYTDTQYFGPGTRLTVL.

This rearrangement joins TRBV27 to TRBJ2-3, with D possibly TRBD2 on 7 matching bases. Trimming removed 5 bases at V and 0 bases at J, with 18 bases between. CDR1 is MNHEY, CDR2 SMNVEV, per germline (reference sequence). This CDR3 is 17 amino acids long. CDR3 loop: CASSQGLSGTSTDTQYF. The CDR3 DNA follows: TGTGCCAGCAGTCAGGGGCTCAGCGGGACAAGCACAGATACGCAGTATTTT.

The V and J genes are TRBV7-9 and TRBJ2-1; the match to TRBD2 covers 15 bases. Germline trimming cut 5 bases from V and 4 bases from J; bases unmatched to any gene: 3. Germline values: CDR1 SEHNR, CDR2 FQNEAQ (reference sequence). This CDR3 contains 16 residues. CDR3 region: CASSQGLAGGYNEQFF. The CDR3 DNA is TGTGCCAGCAGCCAGGGACTAGCGGGAGGATACAATGAGCAGTTCTTC. Combining the CDR3 with reference TRBV7-9 and TRBJ2-1 gives the whole variable domain DTGVSQNPRHKITKRGQNVTFRCDPISEHNRLYWYRQTLGQGPEFLTYFQNEAQLEKSRLLSDRFSAERPKGSFSTLEIQRTEQGDSAMYLCASSQGLAGGYNEQFFGPGTRLTVL.

This clone occurred a few times. V is TRBV11-3 and J is TRBJ2-1, with 9 bases aligning to TRBD2. Germline trimming cut 6 bases from V and 2 bases from J; bases unmatched to any gene: 8. The germline gives CDR1 SGHNT, CDR2 YENEEA. This CDR3 is built from 16 residues. The DNA of the CDR3 is TGTGCCAGCAGTCGTAGCGGGAGCTTCGCCTACAATGAGCAGTTCTTC. It encodes CASSRSGSFAYNEQFF.